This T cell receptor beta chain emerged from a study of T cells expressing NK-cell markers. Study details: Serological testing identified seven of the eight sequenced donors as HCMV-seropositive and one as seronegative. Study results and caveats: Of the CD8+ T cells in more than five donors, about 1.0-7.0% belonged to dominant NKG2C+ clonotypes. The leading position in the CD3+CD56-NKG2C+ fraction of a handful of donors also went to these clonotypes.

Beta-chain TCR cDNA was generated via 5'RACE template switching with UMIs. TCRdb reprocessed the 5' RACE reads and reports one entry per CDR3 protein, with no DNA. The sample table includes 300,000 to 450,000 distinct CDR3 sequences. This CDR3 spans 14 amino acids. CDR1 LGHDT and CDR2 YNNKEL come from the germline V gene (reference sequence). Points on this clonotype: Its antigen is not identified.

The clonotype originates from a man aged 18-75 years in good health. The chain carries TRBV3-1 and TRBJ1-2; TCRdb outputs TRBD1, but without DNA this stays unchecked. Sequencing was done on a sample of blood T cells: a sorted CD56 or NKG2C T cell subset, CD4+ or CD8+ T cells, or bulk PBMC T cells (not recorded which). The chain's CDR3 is CASSQSLGPGHYTF.